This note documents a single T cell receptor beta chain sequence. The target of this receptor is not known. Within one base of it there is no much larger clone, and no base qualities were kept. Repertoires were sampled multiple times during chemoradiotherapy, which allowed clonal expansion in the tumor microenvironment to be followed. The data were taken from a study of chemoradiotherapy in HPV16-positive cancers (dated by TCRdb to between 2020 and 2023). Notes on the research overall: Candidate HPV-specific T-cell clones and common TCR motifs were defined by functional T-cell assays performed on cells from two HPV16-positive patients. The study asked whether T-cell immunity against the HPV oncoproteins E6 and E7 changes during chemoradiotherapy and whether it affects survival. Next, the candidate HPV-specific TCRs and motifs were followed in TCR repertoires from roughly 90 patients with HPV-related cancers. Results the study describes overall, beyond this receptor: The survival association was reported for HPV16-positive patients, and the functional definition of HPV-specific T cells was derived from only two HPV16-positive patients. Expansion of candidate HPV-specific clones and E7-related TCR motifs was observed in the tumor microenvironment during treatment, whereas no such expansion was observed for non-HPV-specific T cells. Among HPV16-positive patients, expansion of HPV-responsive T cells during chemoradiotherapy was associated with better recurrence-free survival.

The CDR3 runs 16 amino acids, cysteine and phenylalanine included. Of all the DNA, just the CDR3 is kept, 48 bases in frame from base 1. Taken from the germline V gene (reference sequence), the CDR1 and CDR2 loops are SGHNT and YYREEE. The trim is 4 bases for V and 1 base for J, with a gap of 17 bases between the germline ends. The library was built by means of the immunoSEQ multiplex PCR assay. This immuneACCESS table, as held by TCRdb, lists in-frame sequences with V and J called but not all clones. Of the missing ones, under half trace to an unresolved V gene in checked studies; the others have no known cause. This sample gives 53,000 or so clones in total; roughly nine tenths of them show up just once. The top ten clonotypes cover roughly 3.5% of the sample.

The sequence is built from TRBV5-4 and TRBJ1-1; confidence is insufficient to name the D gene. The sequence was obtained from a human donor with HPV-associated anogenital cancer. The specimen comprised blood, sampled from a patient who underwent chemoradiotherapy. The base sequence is TGTGCCAGCAGCCCCCCTCTGTCGGGGAGGAACACTGAAGCTTTCTTT. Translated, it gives CASSPPLSGRNTEAFF. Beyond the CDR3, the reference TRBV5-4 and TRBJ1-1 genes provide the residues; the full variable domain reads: ETGVTQSPTHLIKTRGQQVTLRCSSQSGHNTVSWYQQALGQGPQFIFQYYREEENGRGNFPPRFSGLQFPNYSSELNVNALELDDSALYLCASSPPLSGRNTEAFFGQGTRLTVV.